The 28 T cell receptor beta chains reported below all come from one sample, sequenced in a study of spatial heterogeneity in lung cancer. TCRdb reprocessed the 5' RACE reads via MiXCR and lists one record per CDR3 protein. The sample records a few thousand distinct CDR3 sequences, roughly 49% being singletons. Findings and limits, study-wide: For expanded intratumoral alpha and beta TCRs, counts tracked tumor mutation counts.

Their target antigens are unknown. Stated time point: sample taken at primary tumor resection. The source was lung tumor tissue, collected at surgery. The receptors derive from a male donor with early-stage non-small cell lung cancer.

The rearrangement joins TRBV5-1 to TRBJ2-7; D might be TRBD2 (5 bases). Trimming shortened V by 1 base and J by 2 bases, and 16 bases separated the two germline ends. The germline V gene encodes CDR1 SGHRS and CDR2 YFSETQ. The CDR3 totals 16 residues. The CDR3 DNA follows: TGCGCCAGCAGCTTGCTCGGACTCCAAAACCCCTACGAGCAGTACTTC. Amino acid sequence: CASSLLGLQNPYEQYF.

This clonotype appeared a few times. The chain links TRBV6-2 or TRBV6-3 to TRBJ1-1, with D unclear. This CDR3 contains 12 residues. V was cut by 8 bases and J by 3 bases, with 10 bases left in between. CDR1 is MNHEY and CDR2 is SVGEGT in the germline V gene. CDR3 DNA sequence: TGTGCCAGCGCCCACGTCTACACTGAAGCTTTCTTT. The encoded protein is CASAHVYTEAFF.

This sequence joins TRBV5-1 and TRBJ2-2; 7 nucleotides line up with TRBD1. CDR3 length equals 15 residues. Losses at the gene ends were 3 bases for V and 2 bases for J; bases not matched to a gene: 4. Germline-derived CDR1 and CDR2 are SGHRS and YFSETQ. CDR3 nucleotides: TGCGCCAGCAGCTCGGGACAGCGAAACACCGGGGAGCTGTTTTTT. This translates into CASSSGQRNTGELFF.

This clonotype is labeled as medium-sized. The chain is built from TRBV29-1 and TRBJ2-3; D ambiguous. Trimming took off 4 bases at V and 5 bases at J, with 10 bases between the two ends. The CDR3 extends over 12 amino acids. Germline V gene data show CDR1 as SQVTM and CDR2 as ANQGSEA. The CDR3 DNA reads TGCAGCGTTGTAATCCAGGTAGATACGCAGTATTTT. Protein: CSVVIQVDTQYF.

This chain links TRBV20-1 with TRBJ1-3; D is uncertain. Germline-derived CDR1 and CDR2 are DFQATT and SNEGSKA (reference sequence). Deletions cut 4 bases from V and 0 bases from J, with 13 bases between. CDR3 size: 15 residues. CDR3 coding DNA: TGCAGTGCTACTCCGACACTCAACTCTGGAAACACCATATATTTT. The encoded protein is CSATPTLNSGNTIYF.

The V call is TRBV11-1, the J call TRBJ2-1; D uncertain. The CDR3 spans 13 residues. CDR1 is SGHAT, CDR2 FQDESV, per germline (reference sequence). Trimming left V 3 bases short and J 0 bases short, with 3 bases between. CDR3 in amino acids: CASSFSSYNEQFF. CDR3 DNA sequence: TGTGCCAGCAGCTTTAGCTCCTACAATGAGCAGTTCTTC.

The V and J genes are TRBV7-6 and TRBJ2-3, with 14 bases that match TRBD2. Germline V gene data show CDR1 as SGHVS and CDR2 as FNYEAQ. Losses at the gene ends were 5 bases for V and 5 bases for J; bases not matched to a gene: 15. This CDR3 is built from 19 residues. The CDR3 loop reads CASSRLVGTSGRTKDTQYF. CDR3 sequence (DNA): TGTGCCAGCAGCCGCCTCGTGGGGACTAGCGGGAGAACTAAAGATACGCAGTATTTT.

The chain combines TRBV7-9 with TRBJ2-6; D unclear. CDR1 is SEHNR, CDR2 FQNEAQ, per germline (reference sequence). The CDR3 is 14 amino acids. Trimming cost V 8 bases and J 2 bases, with 10 bases left between them. The CDR3 nucleotides read TGTGCCAGCGAAACTGACCCTGGGGCCAACGTCCTGACTTTC. Translation gives CASETDPGANVLTF.

This chain joins TRBV10-3 and TRBJ2-5; weak D call: TRBD1 (6 bases). With 6 bases removed from V and 0 bases from J, the gap between germline ends came to 14 bases. The CDR3 is 15 residues long. The V gene's germline CDR1 is ENHRY and CDR2 SYGVKD. The CDR3, as DNA: TGTGCCATCAGCCGAGGACAGACCGACCAAGAGACCCAGTACTTC. Protein: CAISRGQTDQETQYF.

The chain links TRBV29-1 to TRBJ2-5, with 13 bases that match TRBD2. Germline V gives CDR1 SQVTM, CDR2 ANQGSEA. The ends lost 8 bases at V and 3 bases at J; junction bases unmatched: 6. This CDR3 has 14 residues. CDR3 DNA: TGCAGCTCCTTGGGACTAGCGGGGAAAGAGACCCAGTACTTC. It codes for CSSLGLAGKETQYF. The whole variable domain, remainder taken from reference TRBV29-1 and TRBJ2-5, is SAVISQKPSRDICQRGTSLTIQCQVDSQVTMMFWYRQQPGQSLTLIATANQGSEATYESGFVIDKFPISRPNLTFSTLTVSNMSPEDSSIYLCSSLGLAGKETQYFGPGTRLLVL.

The CDR3 DNA sequence: TGTGCCAGCAGCTTAGGGGTGGCGGAGACAGATACGCAGTATTTT. This encodes CASSLGVAETDTQYF. The chain is built from TRBV11-3 and TRBJ2-3, with D unclear. This CDR3 has 15 amino acids. V gave up 1 base and J gave up 3 bases, with 11 bases separating them. Germline V gives CDR1 SGHNT, CDR2 YENEEA.

This sequence joins TRBV12-3 or TRBV12-4 and TRBJ2-4; D may be TRBD2 (6 bases). Trimming took off 6 bases at V and 6 bases at J, with 18 bases between the two ends. This CDR3 comprises 15 residues. The CDR3 protein is CASSQGLRALNIQYF. Written as DNA, the CDR3 is TGTGCCAGCAGCCAGGGACTCCGGGCCTTAAACATTCAGTACTTC.

The chain uses TRBV4-1 and TRBJ2-1; D perhaps matches TRBD1 (7 bases). The CDR3 has 19 amino acids. CDR1 is MGHRA and CDR2 is YSYEKL in the germline V gene. Trimming cost V 4 bases and J 1 base, with 23 bases left between them. The chain's CDR3 is CASSPRPQGGRRSYNEQFF. CDR3 coding DNA: TGCGCCAGCAGCCCGCGCCCTCAGGGGGGCCGTAGGTCCTACAATGAGCAGTTCTTC.

In its sample, this clonotype ranks as medium-sized. The chain couples TRBV28 to TRBJ2-7; D remains unclear. The CDR3 is 10 residues long. In germline, CDR1 is MDHEN, CDR2 SYDVKM. Trimming pared 6 bases from V and 4 bases from J, leaving 4 bases between. Here the CDR3 reads CASSRYEQYF. In DNA form, the CDR3 reads TGTGCCAGCAGCAGGTACGAGCAGTACTTC.

The V gene is TRBV7-2, the J gene TRBJ2-5; D unresolved. Per germline, CDR1 SGHTA and CDR2 FQGNSA. Trimming removed 2 bases from V and 6 bases from J, with 13 bases in between. The CDR3 consists of 14 residues. CDR3 sequence: CASSLLGHVKTQYF. The CDR3 DNA follows: TGTGCCAGCAGCTTACTAGGCCACGTAAAGACCCAGTACTTC.

By share, this clonotype ranks as medium-sized. The rearrangement joins TRBV27 to TRBJ2-1; 13 bases match TRBD2. The V gene's germline CDR1 is MNHEY and CDR2 SMNVEV (reference sequence). This CDR3 is built from 19 residues. Losses at the gene ends were 6 bases for V and 0 bases for J; bases not matched to a gene: 11. CDR3 amino acids: CASRALGLAGTSSYNEQFF. For the CDR3, the DNA is TGTGCCAGCAGGGCTTTGGGACTAGCGGGAACTAGCTCCTACAATGAGCAGTTCTTC.

The genes are TRBV7-9 and TRBJ2-3, with 8 bases that match TRBD2. CDR3 length: 14 residues. Germline lookup yields CDR1 SEHNR and CDR2 FQNEAQ (reference sequence). The trim removed 4 bases at V and 5 bases at J, leaving 5 bases unmatched. CDR3 amino acids: CASSSSGSGDTQYF. CDR3 nucleotide sequence: TGTGCCAGCAGCTCGAGCGGGAGTGGAGATACGCAGTATTTT.

This clonotype was recorded a few times. The chain links TRBV13 to TRBJ2-2, with TRBD2 matching 7 bases. This CDR3 comprises 13 residues. Germline CDR1 and CDR2: PRHDT and FYEKMQ (reference sequence). Unmatched junction bases numbered 6, after V lost 5 bases and J lost 9 bases. The CDR3 nucleotides read TGTGCCAGCAGCCGAAGCGGGATTAGGGAGCTGTTTTTT. Its protein product is CASSRSGIRELFF.

This clonotype was observed a single time. This rearrangement joins TRBV24-1 to TRBJ2-3; D is undetermined. The length of the CDR3 is 16 residues. The germline CDR1 and CDR2 sequences are KGHDR and SFDVKD. V was trimmed by 1 base and J by 2 bases, leaving 12 bases between them. DNA of the CDR3: TGTGCCACCAGTGATTTAGGAGTGGTTAACACAGATACGCAGTATTTT. Translated, it gives CATSDLGVVNTDTQYF.

V gene TRBV20-1 combines with J gene TRBJ2-7, with D hard to call. CDR1 and CDR2 (germline): DFQATT, SNEGSKA (reference sequence). There are 14 residues in the CDR3. V shed 3 bases and J shed 0 bases, with 12 bases lying between them. CDR3 sequence: CSARSRAISYEQYF. In nucleotides, the CDR3 is TGCAGTGCTAGGTCTAGGGCCATCTCCTACGAGCAGTACTTC.

CDR3 bases: TGTGCCAGCAGTACCCTGCCGGGACAGGGGGCGGGAGAGCAGTACTTC. Translated: CASSTLPGQGAGEQYF. The chain employs TRBV6-1 and TRBJ2-7, with 12 bases lining up with TRBD1. V was clipped by 5 bases and J by 7 bases; unmatched bases: 12. This CDR3 has 16 residues. Looked up from germline, CDR1 is MNHNS and CDR2 is SASEGT.

V and J are TRBV14 and TRBJ2-3, with 7 bases that match TRBD1. Germline CDR1 SGHDN, CDR2 FVKESK. The ends lost 4 bases at V and 2 bases at J; junction bases unmatched: 3. CDR3 length: 14 residues. CDR3 residues: CASSRDSPTDTQYF. Written as DNA, the CDR3 is TGTGCCAGCAGCCGGGACAGTCCCACAGATACGCAGTATTTT.

This clonotype was seen just once. V is TRBV7-7 and J is TRBJ2-7, with D possibly matching TRBD2 (5 bases). Germline V gene sequence: CDR1 SSHAT, CDR2 FNYEAQ (reference sequence). This CDR3 is 13 amino acids long. CDR3: CASRSSEGYEQYF. The CDR3 DNA reads as TGTGCTAGCCGATCCTCAGAGGGCTACGAGCAGTACTTC.

The chain has TRBV10-3 and TRBJ1-4; 7 positions match TRBD1. CDR1 ENHRY and CDR2 SYGVKD come from the germline V gene. Unmatched junction bases numbered 6, after V lost 6 bases and J lost 8 bases. This CDR3 spans 13 amino acids. CDR3 sequence (DNA): TGTGCCATCAGGGGGACAGCAGGGGAAAAACTGTTTTTT. This sequence encodes CAIRGTAGEKLFF.

V gene TRBV29-1 combines with J gene TRBJ1-1; D gene unclear. Germline loops: CDR1 SQVTM, CDR2 ANQGSEA. V gave up 4 bases and J gave up 0 bases, with 18 bases separating them. This CDR3 is built from 16 residues. This chain's CDR3 is CSVVRPPGSLNTEAFF. The CDR3 DNA is TGCAGCGTTGTTAGGCCGCCTGGGTCCCTGAACACTGAAGCTTTCTTT.

The chain uses TRBV27 and TRBJ2-1; D not resolved. Trimming shortened V by 5 bases and J by 10 bases, and 15 bases separated the two germline ends. CDR1 is MNHEY and CDR2 is SMNVEV in the germline V gene (reference sequence). The CDR3 is made up of 13 amino acids. The CDR3 is CASSPNLPSEQFF. CDR3 DNA: TGTGCCAGCAGTCCGAACCTACCCTCGGAGCAGTTCTTC.

This chain connects TRBV6-2 or TRBV6-3 to TRBJ2-7; TRBD1 matches at 7 bases. Losses at the gene ends were 7 bases for V and 6 bases for J; bases not matched to a gene: 3. Germline loops: CDR1 MNHEY, CDR2 SVGEGT. The CDR3 runs 11 residues. CDR3 residues: CASTSGGEQYF. CDR3 in DNA: TGTGCCAGCACATCAGGGGGCGAGCAGTACTTC.

By proportion, this clonotype is medium-sized. The chain has TRBV7-3 and TRBJ2-2; 7 bases are a match to TRBD2. The germline V gene encodes CDR1 SGHTA and CDR2 FQGTGA. The CDR3 runs to 15 residues. The ends lost 2 bases at V and 6 bases at J; junction bases unmatched: 6. This chain's CDR3 is CASSLASGVAGELFF. The CDR3 nucleotides are TGTGCCAGCAGCTTAGCTAGCGGAGTGGCCGGGGAGCTGTTTTTT.